This T cell receptor (beta chain) was captured by sequencing in a study of blood T cell dynamics during melanoma immunotherapy. Clones were read by immunoSEQ multiplex PCR, and TCRdb kept only the in-frame ones, dropping some. The sample includes fewer than 7,500 clones, roughly 85% seen only once; the top ten take 3.3%. The time point here: pre-treatment baseline. One draw preceded checkpoint blockade; another followed its first cycle at week 3. V was trimmed by 6 bases and J by 3 bases, leaving 14 bases between them. CDR3 length: 14 amino acids. Germline-derived CDR1 and CDR2 are LNHDA and SQIVND (reference sequence).

The clonotype comes from a human donor with melanoma. Here the sequenced sample was blood, taken from a patient treated with checkpoint blockade. The chain has TRBV19 and TRBJ1-1; a weak D match, TRBD1 (5 bases). CDR3 loop: CASRAPGGDTEAFF. The CDR3, as DNA: TGTGCCAGTAGGGCCCCGGGGGGGGACACTGAAGCTTTCTTT.